One and the same sample provided the 24 T cell receptor beta chains below, sequenced in a study of OX40 agonist ivuxolimab in advanced cancers. Data came from immunoSEQ multiplex PCR; TCRdb stores just in-frame clones and leaves some out. The data hold approximately 50,000 clones, with 65% to 85% observed a single time. The sample consisted of CD4+ or CD8+ T cells sorted from blood, taken in a trial of the OX40 agonist ivuxolimab. The receptor set was obtained from an adult with an advanced solid tumor such as melanoma, head and neck, liver or kidney cancer.

This rearrangement joins TRBV6-1 to TRBJ2-7; no definite D call. Germline V lookup: CDR1 MNHNS, CDR2 SASEGT. With 5 bases removed from V and 6 bases from J, the gap between germline ends came to 11 bases. The CDR3 extends over 12 amino acids. This CDR3 reads CASSFPGREQYF. The CDR3 DNA reads TGTGCCAGCAGTTTTCCGGGCCGCGAGCAGTACTTC.

This rearrangement joins TRBV11-1 to TRBJ2-2, with a possible D match to TRBD2 (5 bases). The V gene's germline CDR1 is SGHAT and CDR2 FQDESV (reference sequence). The CDR3 contains 15 residues. Trimming left V 3 bases short and J 4 bases short, with 12 bases between. CDR3 DNA: TGTGCCAGCAGCTTCGAGGGAATCGGCACCGGGGAGCTGTTTTTT. Protein sequence: CASSFEGIGTGELFF.

The genes are TRBV18 and TRBJ2-7; 10 bases map to TRBD2. The CDR3 contains 15 residues. Germline lookup yields CDR1 KGHSH and CDR2 LQKENI. Trimming at V came to 1 base and at J to 6 bases, leaving 6 bases not matched to a gene. CDR3 nucleotide sequence: TGTGCCAGCTCACCACTTACTAGCGGGGCGAGCGAGCAGTACTTC. This translates into CASSPLTSGASEQYF.

In regard to this clone: In the same sample, other DNA sequences code for this CDR3. The rearrangement uses TRBV5-1 and TRBJ2-5, with D unclear. The CDR3 loop spans 13 amino acids. The germline V gene encodes CDR1 SGHRS and CDR2 YFSETQ. With 1 base removed from V and 4 bases from J, the gap between germline ends came to 8 bases. Written as DNA, the CDR3 is TGCGCCAGCAGCTTGTCCCCGGGAGAGACCCAGTACTTC. This sequence encodes CASSLSPGETQYF. The complete variable domain, with remaining parts taken from reference TRBV5-1 and TRBJ2-5, reads KAGVTQTPRYLIKTRGQQVTLSCSPISGHRSVSWYQQTPGQGLQFLFEYFSETQRNKGNFPGRFSGRQFSNSRSEMNVSTLELGDSALYLCASSLSPGETQYFGPGTRLLVL.

The rearrangement uses TRBV6-5 and TRBJ1-2; D is perhaps TRBD1 (5 bases). Germline lookup yields CDR1 MNHEY and CDR2 SVGAGI. This CDR3 comprises 13 residues. Trimming removed 7 bases at V and 6 bases at J, with 15 bases between. This CDR3 is CASISGAFNGYTF. The CDR3 nucleotides are TGTGCCAGCATCTCCGGGGCCTTTAATGGCTACACCTTC.

This clone is a singleton in its sample. The V and J genes are TRBV18 and TRBJ1-2, with D possibly being TRBD1 (6 bases). The CDR3 runs 15 residues. The V gene's germline CDR1 is KGHSH and CDR2 LQKENI. V was trimmed by 3 bases and J by 0 bases, leaving 11 bases between them. The DNA of the CDR3 is TGTGCCAGCTCACCCTACAGGGAGCCTAACTATGGCTACACCTTC. Its protein product is CASSPYREPNYGYTF.

This chain uses TRBV9 with TRBJ1-6; the D is unclear. Germline V gene sequence: CDR1 SGDLS, CDR2 YYNGEE. The CDR3 length is 13 residues. V shed 7 bases and J shed 3 bases, with 8 bases lying between them. CDR3 residues: CASGVDYNSPLHF. The CDR3 DNA is TGTGCCAGCGGGGTTGACTATAATTCACCCCTCCACTTT.

The V call is TRBV10-3, the J call TRBJ2-5; 10 bases align to TRBD1. The CDR3 is 12 residues long. Per the germline V gene, CDR1 is ENHRY and CDR2 is SYGVKD. The CDR3 region is CGAGTGEETQYF. The CDR3 bases are TGTGGAGCGGGGACAGGGGAAGAGACCCAGTACTTC.

This clone was picked up one time. The chain couples TRBV7-3 to TRBJ2-1; 7 nucleotides match TRBD1. The trim removed 3 bases at V and 1 base at J, leaving 3 bases unmatched. Germline V gene data show CDR1 as SGHTA and CDR2 as FQGTGA. The CDR3 covers 15 residues. The CDR3 nucleotides read TGTGCCAGCAGCTTTAGGGGGCAATCCTACAATGAGCAGTTCTTC. This gives the protein CASSFRGQSYNEQFF.

V is TRBV6-1 and J is TRBJ2-2; D remains ambiguous. V gave up 4 bases and J gave up 2 bases, with 11 bases separating them. CDR1 MNHNS and CDR2 SASEGT come from the germline V gene. This CDR3 has 15 residues. Here the CDR3 reads CASSARARNTGELFF. CDR3 DNA sequence: TGTGCCAGCAGTGCCCGGGCCCGAAACACCGGGGAGCTGTTTTTT.

The chain joins TRBV7-2 to TRBJ1-6; D ambiguous. The germline V and J ends were trimmed by 5 bases and 10 bases, with 9 bases remaining between them. CDR1 SGHTA and CDR2 FQGNSA come from the germline V gene. This CDR3 contains 12 residues. CDR3 amino acids: CASSPDYSPLHF. CDR3 coding DNA: TGTGCCAGCAGCCCAGATTACTCACCCCTCCACTTT.

The CDR3 coding sequence is TGTGCCAGCAGCGTCGAGGCGGGTAGTCGCAATCAGCCCCAGCATTTT. It is translated as CASSVEAGSRNQPQHF. V usage is TRBV7-2 and J usage is TRBJ1-5; D is unclear. The germline CDR1 and CDR2 sequences are SGHTA and FQGNSA. Trimming shortened V by 5 bases and J by 2 bases, and 16 bases separated the two germline ends. The CDR3 consists of 16 residues.

This sequence joins TRBV20-1 and TRBJ2-4; D gene uncertain. V lost 5 bases and J lost 8, with 7 bases in between. CDR1 and CDR2 (germline): DFQATT, SNEGSKA (reference sequence). CDR3 size: 10 residues. CDR3 amino acids: CSAEDYIQYF. The CDR3 nucleotides are TGCAGTGCTGAGGATTACATTCAGTACTTC.

The chain couples TRBV4-2 to TRBJ2-2, with a possible D match to TRBD1 (5 bases). V lost 4 bases and J lost 2, with 17 bases in between. Germline V CDR1 and CDR2: LGHNA, YNFKEQ. The CDR3 spans 17 residues. CDR3 loop: CASSLYQGLHNTGELFF. The CDR3 coding sequence is TGTGCCAGCAGCCTGTATCAGGGCCTCCACAACACCGGGGAGCTGTTTTTT.

The rearrangement uses TRBV6-6 and TRBJ1-4, with D maybe TRBD1 (6 bases). The V gene's germline CDR1 is MNHNY and CDR2 SVGAGI (reference sequence). The CDR3 contains 14 residues. Trimming shortened V by 6 bases and J by 1 base, and 9 bases separated the two germline ends. CDR3 protein: CASSDRQTNEKLFF. DNA of the CDR3: TGTGCCAGCAGCGACAGGCAAACTAATGAAAAACTGTTTTTT.

This clone was seen just once. This chain joins TRBV2 and TRBJ2-3; the D gene could be TRBD1 or TRBD2 (6 bases each). This CDR3 contains 15 residues. V dropped 10 bases and J dropped 0 bases, with 17 bases sitting between them. Germline values: CDR1 SNHLY, CDR2 FYNNEI. CDR3 residues: CATLLGGLSTDTQYF. The CDR3, as DNA: TGTGCCACCCTCCTCGGGGGCCTTAGCACAGATACGCAGTATTTT.

This rearrangement joins TRBV7-3 to TRBJ1-6, with D uncertain. Per the germline V gene, CDR1 is SGHTA and CDR2 is FQGTGA. This CDR3 comprises 13 residues. Trimming shortened V by 5 bases and J by 4 bases, and 6 bases separated the two germline ends. Here the CDR3 reads CASSPDYNSPLHF. Here the CDR3 DNA reads TGTGCCAGCAGCCCCGATTATAATTCACCCCTCCACTTT.

The chain's CDR3 is CASSEPGTSGGRGEQFF. The DNA for the CDR3 is TGCGCCAGCAGTGAGCCTGGGACTAGCGGGGGCCGAGGGGAGCAGTTCTTC. The rearrangement links TRBV10-2 to TRBJ2-1; 14 bases are shared with TRBD2. After removal of 2 bases from V and 10 bases from J, the junction contained 10 bases not matched to a gene. CDR1 is WSHSY and CDR2 is SAAADI in the germline V gene. The CDR3 runs 17 residues.

A word on this clone: One end of the junction varies from germline; a read error may be responsible. CDR3 sequence reads: CASTLGASGGTYEQYF. Here the CDR3 DNA reads TGTGCCAGCACCTTAGGGGCTAGCGGGGGAACCTACGAGCAGTACTTC. The V gene is TRBV11-3, the J gene TRBJ2-7; TRBD2 matches 10 bases. CDR1 is SGHNT, CDR2 YENEEA, per germline. The CDR3 totals 16 residues.

The V gene is TRBV11-3, the J gene TRBJ2-1, with a weak D call TRBD1 (5 bases). This CDR3 has 14 residues. Trimming pared 1 base from V and 5 bases from J, leaving 9 bases between. From germline, CDR1 is SGHNT and CDR2 YENEEA. The CDR3 DNA sequence: TGTGCCAGCAGCTTAGGGCAGGGCCACAATGAGCAGTTCTTC. It yields the protein CASSLGQGHNEQFF. Complete variable domain (other parts from reference TRBV11-3 and TRBJ2-1): EAGVVQSPRYKIIEKKQPVAFWCNPISGHNTLYWYLQNLGQGPELLIRYENEEAVDDSQLPKDRFSAERLKGVDSTLKIQPAELGDSAVYLCASSLGQGHNEQFFGPGTRLTVL.

A single count supports this clone. This CDR3 reads CASSGSPGQADMRWETQYF. CDR3 coding DNA: TGCGCCAGCAGCGGTAGTCCGGGACAGGCCGATATGAGATGGGAGACCCAGTACTTC. V is TRBV5-1 and J is TRBJ2-5; TRBD1 matches at 8 bases. Germline V gene lookup returns CDR1 SGHRS and CDR2 YFSETQ. This CDR3 has 19 amino acids. V dropped 4 bases and J dropped 5; count of bases not matched to a gene: 22.

The chain combines TRBV18 with TRBJ2-1, with a possible D match to TRBD1 (5 bases). The CDR3 has 15 amino acids. Germline-derived CDR1 and CDR2 are KGHSH and LQKENI. Between the trimmed V and J ends, which lost 2 bases and 7 bases, there was a span of 15 bases. As DNA, the CDR3 is TGTGCCAGCTCACCAACGAGGCAGGGCAGGAATGAGCAGTTCTTC. This encodes CASSPTRQGRNEQFF.

This chain links TRBV5-6 with TRBJ1-2, with D possibly TRBD1 on 6 matching bases. V lost 4 bases and J lost 2, with 9 bases in between. The germline CDR1 and CDR2 sequences are SGHDT and YYEEEE. The length of the CDR3 is 13 residues. In DNA, the CDR3 is TGTGCCAGCAGCGGGGGGGCCAACTATGGCTACACCTTC. Translated, it gives CASSGGANYGYTF.

The rearrangement joins TRBV4-1 to TRBJ1-6; no clear D. The CDR3 is 16 residues long. Looked up from germline, CDR1 is MGHRA and CDR2 is YSYEKL. Trimming cost V 2 bases and J 2 bases, with 10 bases left between them. CDR3: CASSQIQLTYNSPLHF. The CDR3 region has the DNA TGCGCCAGCAGCCAAATACAGTTGACCTATAATTCACCCCTCCACTTT.